The 25 T cell receptor beta chains presented below share a single source sample, sequenced in a study of T cell changes during pregnancy in multiple sclerosis. Using immunoSEQ multiplex PCR, the repertoire was profiled, and TCRdb retains in-frame clones only, with some absent. The sample gives about 69,000 clones, over 80% of which show up once; roughly 2% is in the top ten. The material sequenced was peripheral blood, taken in the third trimester of pregnancy. The receptors here all came from a female donor in good health, enrolled as a control in a pregnancy study.

The rearrangement links TRBV6-6 to TRBJ2-1, with 9 positions matching TRBD2. CDR3 length: 16 residues. CDR1 MNHNY and CDR2 SVGAGI come from the germline V gene (reference sequence). With 2 bases clipped from V and 2 bases from J, the junction kept 4 bases outside the gene matches. The CDR3 DNA reads as TGTGCCAGCAGTTACGACCTAGCGGGAACCTACAATGAGCAGTTCTTC. Amino acid sequence: CASSYDLAGTYNEQFF.

The chain links TRBV11-2 to TRBJ2-7; no clear D gene. The CDR3 consists of 11 residues. The V end lost 2 bases, the J end lost 7 bases, and 6 bases lay between the germline ends. Looked up from germline, CDR1 is SGHAT and CDR2 is FQNNGV. The CDR3 spells CASSLFSEQYF. CDR3 nucleotide sequence: TGTGCCAGCAGCTTATTTTCGGAGCAGTACTTC.

This clone was detected once. The chain recombines TRBV18 with TRBJ2-1; TRBD2 agrees at 11 bases. This CDR3 contains 17 residues. CDR1 and CDR2 (germline): KGHSH, LQKENI. V dropped 4 bases and J dropped 4; count of bases not matched to a gene: 9. This CDR3 reads CASSHQQRTSGYNEQFF. CDR3 in DNA: TGTGCCAGCTCACACCAGCAAAGGACTAGCGGGTACAATGAGCAGTTCTTC.

The CDR3 sequence: CASSPSLNTEAFF. The CDR3 DNA reads TGTGCCAGCAGCCCCTCCCTGAACACTGAAGCTTTCTTT. This chain links TRBV7-3 with TRBJ1-1; D remains ambiguous. Trimming shortened V by 5 bases and J by 0 bases, and 7 bases separated the two germline ends. The CDR3 runs to 13 residues. Germline V gene sequence: CDR1 SGHTA, CDR2 FQGTGA.

The gene calls are TRBV28 and TRBJ2-7, with 7 bases matching TRBD1. The CDR3 sequence is 14 residues long. From germline, CDR1 is MDHEN and CDR2 SYDVKM. Trimming at V came to 6 bases and at J to 0 bases, leaving 5 bases not matched to a gene. CDR3 protein: CASSWGQSSYEQYF. CDR3 nucleotide sequence: TGTGCCAGCAGCTGGGGACAGAGCTCCTACGAGCAGTACTTC.

The J gene is TRBJ1-2, the V gene TRBV6-4; D may be TRBD1 (5 bases). This CDR3 region has 15 residues. Trimming shortened V by 0 bases and J by 4 bases, and 12 bases separated the two germline ends. CDR1 MRHNA and CDR2 SNTAGT come from the germline V gene. Here the CDR3 DNA reads TGTGCCAGCAGTGACTCGGCGGAACAGGTCTATGGCTACACCTTC. The encoded protein is CASSDSAEQVYGYTF.

V gene TRBV10-2 combines with J gene TRBJ1-2; 8 nucleotides agree with TRBD1. V gave up 6 bases and J gave up 3 bases; unmatched junction bases: 6. There are 14 residues in the CDR3. Germline V gene data show CDR1 as WSHSY and CDR2 as SAAADI. CDR3 sequence reads: CASSPDRDYYGYTF. CDR3 DNA sequence: TGCGCCAGCAGCCCGGACAGGGACTACTATGGCTACACCTTC.

The CDR3 nucleotides are TGTGCCAGCAGCCCGGGACACAGCTCTGGAAACACCATATATTTT. It is translated as CASSPGHSSGNTIYF. The chain employs TRBV7-2 and TRBJ1-3; possibly TRBD1 for D (6 bases). V lost 5 bases, J lost 0 bases, and 11 bases lay in between. The CDR3 totals 15 residues. Germline values: CDR1 SGHTA, CDR2 FQGNSA.

The rearrangement links TRBV6-5 to TRBJ2-7, with 10 bases matching TRBD2. The junction had 3 bases not matched to a gene; V was cut back by 2 bases and J by 5 bases. Germline CDR1 and CDR2: MNHEY and SVGAGI. The CDR3 contains 14 residues. The CDR3 coding sequence is TGTGCCAGCAGTTACGAGACTAGCGGGCACGAGCAGTACTTC. Translation gives CASSYETSGHEQYF.

CDR3 region: CAWSVGAQPQHF. CDR3 in DNA: TGTGCCTGGAGTGTGGGGGCTCAGCCCCAGCATTTT. The rearrangement uses TRBV30 and TRBJ1-5; D is perhaps TRBD1 (6 bases). The germline CDR1 and CDR2 sequences are GTSNPN and SVGIG (reference sequence). This CDR3 has 12 residues. Trimming shortened V by 0 bases and J by 6 bases, and 6 bases separated the two germline ends.

The rearrangement joins TRBV28 to TRBJ1-2; 10 nucleotides align to TRBD1. Germline CDR1 MDHEN, CDR2 SYDVKM. The CDR3 sequence is 15 residues long. After removal of 2 bases from V and 4 bases from J, the junction contained 4 bases not matched to a gene. CDR3 DNA: TGTGCCAGCAGTTTAGGGACAGGGGACGTCTATGGCTACACCTTC. It encodes CASSLGTGDVYGYTF.

In the case of this clone: A much more abundant neighbour one base away suggests this may be a read error. Other DNA variants within this sample encode the same CDR3. The chain couples TRBV10-1 to TRBJ1-5, with D possibly TRBD1 on 5 matching bases. CDR1 is WNHNN and CDR2 is SYGVQD in the germline V gene (reference sequence). The CDR3 sequence is 18 residues long. V gave up 5 bases and J gave up 6 bases, with 26 bases separating them. This chain's CDR3 is CASSWCAPARVGRQPQHF. The CDR3 DNA is TGCGCCAGCAGTTGGTGCGCCCCCGCCAGGGTCGGTCGTCAGCCCCAGCATTTT.

The chain couples TRBV6-5 to TRBJ2-1, with a tentative D call TRBD2 (6 bases). CDR1 and CDR2 from the germline V gene are MNHEY and SVGAGI. CDR3 length equals 14 residues. Trimming cost V 4 bases and J 6 bases, with 13 bases left between them. CDR3 amino acids: CASSFGGPSNEQFF. The CDR3 DNA follows: TGTGCCAGCAGTTTCGGGGGTCCCTCCAATGAGCAGTTCTTC.

The genes are TRBV11-3 and TRBJ1-5; D is unresolved. CDR1 and CDR2 from the germline V gene are SGHNT and YENEEA. This CDR3 spans 16 amino acids. Trimming pared 1 base from V and 2 bases from J, leaving 12 bases between. This CDR3 reads CASSLVLRERNQPQHF. The CDR3 DNA follows: TGTGCCAGCAGCTTAGTCCTCCGGGAACGCAATCAGCCCCAGCATTTT.

The V and J genes are TRBV4-1 and TRBJ2-3; weak D call: TRBD2 (6 bases). Trimming removed 2 bases at V and 2 bases at J, with 20 bases between. Germline V gives CDR1 MGHRA, CDR2 YSYEKL. This CDR3 contains 18 residues. CDR3 residues: CASSQFGPRETNTDTQYF. The CDR3 DNA follows: TGCGCCAGCAGCCAATTCGGCCCCCGGGAGACTAACACAGATACGCAGTATTTT.

The chain recombines TRBV5-1 with TRBJ2-1; D possibly corresponds to TRBD2 (6 bases). Trimming took 6 bases from V and 0 from J, leaving 13 bases between them. CDR1 and CDR2 (germline): SGHRS, YFSETQ. This CDR3 region has 15 residues. The CDR3 sequence: CASNTSPGSYNEQFF. CDR3 bases: TGCGCCAGCAATACTAGCCCCGGCTCCTACAATGAGCAGTTCTTC.

The chain has TRBV6-5 and TRBJ1-1; no definite D call. In germline, CDR1 is MNHEY, CDR2 SVGAGI. CDR3 length: 14 residues. Trimming cost V 0 bases and J 3 bases, with 8 bases left between them. CDR3 loop: CASSYSGGYTEAFF. In DNA, the CDR3 is TGTGCCAGCAGTTACTCGGGAGGGTACACTGAAGCTTTCTTT.

The CDR3: CAWSPGDFYARPTDTQYF. The CDR3 DNA is TGTGCCTGGAGTCCGGGGGATTTCTACGCTAGGCCCACAGATACGCAGTATTTT. V is TRBV30 and J is TRBJ2-3; D possibly corresponds to TRBD2 (6 bases). The germline V gene encodes CDR1 GTSNPN and CDR2 SVGIG (reference sequence). CDR3 length equals 18 residues. Trimming stripped 2 bases from V and 2 bases from J, with 23 bases between.

The V and J genes are TRBV6-1 and TRBJ2-1, with D perhaps matching TRBD1 (6 bases). The CDR3 covers 15 residues. V was shortened by 6 bases and J by 6 bases, with 18 bases between the two germline ends. Germline lookup yields CDR1 MNHNS and CDR2 SASEGT. The CDR3: CASRRIQGALNEQFF. DNA of the CDR3: TGTGCCAGCAGGCGGATACAGGGCGCTCTCAATGAGCAGTTCTTC.

The J gene is TRBJ1-1, the V gene TRBV12-1; the DNA was not used to check the table's D call, TRBD1. TRBV12-1 is a pseudogene. The CDR3 length is 17 residues. CDR3 protein: CASSRRPYRVGNTEAFF. The CDR3 region has the DNA TGTGCCAGCAGCCGCAGACCTTACAGGGTGGGGAACACTGAAGCTTTCTTT.

The genes are TRBV30 and TRBJ1-4; D unclear. Germline CDR1 GTSNPN, CDR2 SVGIG (reference sequence). The CDR3 sequence is 15 residues long. The V gene lost 0 bases and the J gene lost 4 bases, with 12 bases spanning the gap. The CDR3 protein is CAWSVARQYNEKLFF. The CDR3 DNA follows: TGTGCCTGGAGTGTGGCGCGGCAGTATAATGAAAAACTGTTTTTT.

V usage is TRBV4-1 and J usage is TRBJ2-5; 7 bases align to TRBD1. Germline loops: CDR1 MGHRA, CDR2 YSYEKL. Trimming cost V 0 bases and J 7 bases; bases outside gene matches: 8. This CDR3 region has 15 residues. CDR3 protein: CASSQEGGDRGTQYF. CDR3 DNA: TGCGCCAGCAGCCAAGAAGGGGGCGACCGTGGGACCCAGTACTTC.

The V and J genes are TRBV7-2 and TRBJ2-1; D is perhaps TRBD1 (6 bases). From germline, CDR1 is SGHTA and CDR2 FQGNSA. V was shortened by 2 bases and J by 8 bases, with 16 bases between the two germline ends. The CDR3 has 15 residues. The CDR3 region is CASSLIFSRGHEQFF. The CDR3, as DNA: TGTGCCAGCAGCTTAATTTTTTCCAGGGGCCATGAGCAGTTCTTC. The variable domain in full, with the rest retrieved from reference TRBV7-2 and TRBJ2-1, is GAGVSQSPSNKVTEKGKDVELRCDPISGHTALYWYRQSLGQGLEFLIYFQGNSAPDKSGLPSDRFSAERTGGSVSTLTIQRTQQEDSAVYLCASSLIFSRGHEQFFGPGTRLTVL.

This clone appeared a single time. The chain couples TRBV18 to TRBJ2-1, with 8 bases fitting TRBD2. In germline, CDR1 is KGHSH, CDR2 LQKENI. V gave up 3 bases and J gave up 7 bases; unmatched junction bases: 8. There are 15 residues in the CDR3. The CDR3 sequence is CASSPRGGAGNEQFF. CDR3 coding DNA: TGTGCCAGCTCACCTCGGGGGGGGGCCGGGAATGAGCAGTTCTTC.

This chain uses TRBV6-5 with TRBJ2-2; TRBD1 matches 9 bases. Germline V CDR1 and CDR2: MNHEY, SVGAGI. Germline trimming cut 8 bases from V and 2 bases from J; bases unmatched to any gene: 3. The CDR3 loop spans 14 amino acids. Here the CDR3 reads CASRQGVNTGELFF. Here the CDR3 DNA reads TGTGCCAGCCGACAGGGGGTCAACACCGGGGAGCTGTTTTTT.